This T cell receptor (beta chain) was retrieved from a study of blood T cell repertoires in COVID-19. Turning to the study itself: Both acute and convalescent COVID-19 samples were obtained from the United States, Italy and Spain. T cells, B-cell-depleted T cells, or PBMCs supplied cDNA or gDNA.

Original analysis: Nucleated cell counts were estimated from reference gene primer amplification. This table comes from immunoSEQ multiplex PCR, and its TCRdb copy is limited to in-frame clones, with some not included. From that table come the V and J calls and clone size; the DNA was used to work out D and trimming. The table has around 250,000 clones, 83% seen once. Trimming left V 2 bases short and J 4 bases short, with 11 bases between. This CDR3 has 13 amino acids. Germline V gene lookup returns CDR1 SQVTM and CDR2 ANQGSEA. Sequencing used peripheral blood. This TCR derives from a man aged 80 or over with acute or convalescent COVID-19. The chain uses TRBV29-1 and TRBJ1-1; D not certain. The CDR3 region has the DNA TGCAGCGTTGAATCTCTCAGTACCACTGAAGCTTTCTTT. Protein sequence: CSVESLSTTEAFF.